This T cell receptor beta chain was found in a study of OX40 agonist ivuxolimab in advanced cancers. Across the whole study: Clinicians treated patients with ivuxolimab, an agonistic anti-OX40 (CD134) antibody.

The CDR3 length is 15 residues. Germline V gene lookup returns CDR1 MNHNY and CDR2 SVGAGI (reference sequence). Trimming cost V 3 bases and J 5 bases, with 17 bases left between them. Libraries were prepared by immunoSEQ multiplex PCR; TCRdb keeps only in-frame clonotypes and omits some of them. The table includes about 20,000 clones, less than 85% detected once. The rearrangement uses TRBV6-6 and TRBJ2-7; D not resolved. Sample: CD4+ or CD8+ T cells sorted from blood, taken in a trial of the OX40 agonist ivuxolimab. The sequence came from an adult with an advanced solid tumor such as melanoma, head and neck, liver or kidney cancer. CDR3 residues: CASSYWSGVYHEQYF. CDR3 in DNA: TGTGCCAGCAGTTATTGGAGTGGGGTGTACCACGAGCAGTACTTC.